Listed below are T cell receptor beta chains from one sample, sequenced in a study of molecular identifiers for immune sequencing clone quantification. TCRdb recomputed calls from the PCR reads with MiXCR, one row per CDR3 protein. The table records under 350,000 distinct CDR3 sequences, roughly 24% of them present only once. Sequenced input: naive CD8+ T cells from blood, with Jurkat cell RNA spiked in. The receptor source for this set is a human donor in good health. Some libraries in this study had Jurkat cell RNA spiked in. Both conserved end residues are trimmed from each CDR3. Clone sizes are given selectively: once, few, many, or a class where the clone is expanded.

J gene: TRBJ1-6
clone size: NA
V gene: TRBV20-1
CDR3 protein: SAGGNGENSPLH

J gene: TRBJ2-7
clone size: many
V gene: TRBV7-2
CDR3 protein: ASSKLQGPKPYEQY

J gene: TRBJ2-1
clone size: NA
V gene: TRBV29-1
CDR3 protein: SVPGYTSYNEQF

J gene: TRBJ1-1
clone size: many
V gene: TRBV4-3
CDR3 protein: ASSQASGTEAF

J gene: TRBJ2-7
clone size: many
V gene: TRBV5-5
CDR3 protein: ASSSGLSIYEQY

J gene: TRBJ2-7
clone size: many
V gene: TRBV20-1
CDR3 protein: SAQRTHNSYEQY

J gene: TRBJ2-7
clone size: many
V gene: TRBV4-2
CDR3 protein: ASSQEFGFYEQY

J gene: TRBJ2-3
clone size: few
V gene: TRBV20-1
CDR3 protein: SAGDRITNTDTQY

J gene: TRBJ2-7
clone size: NA
V gene: TRBV4-1
CDR3 protein: ASRPTGVEQY

J gene: TRBJ1-1
clone size: NA
V gene: TRBV10-3
CDR3 protein: AISDLGIPRAF

J gene: TRBJ2-7
clone size: many
V gene: TRBV28
CDR3 protein: ASSLLRQGSYEQY